The 16 T cell receptor beta chains given below trace back to one sample, sequenced in a study of blood T cell repertoires in COVID-19. TCRdb's copy holds only in-frame clones and misses some; the assay was immunoSEQ multiplex PCR. Of about 120,000 clones in the sample, roughly 90% are singletons; the top ten hold about 4.4%. Sequences were obtained from peripheral blood. The receptors originated from a man in his sixties with COVID-19, enrolled during active disease.

V and J are TRBV28 and TRBJ2-7; D might be TRBD2 (7 bases). The CDR3 spans 15 residues. Trimming took off 7 bases at V and 2 bases at J, with 18 bases between the two ends. Germline V gene data show CDR1 as MDHEN and CDR2 as SYDVKM. CDR3 bases: TGTGCCAGCAATACGGGTTCGGGGGGCGCCTACGAGCAGTACTTC. This encodes CASNTGSGGAYEQYF. Together with reference TRBV28 and TRBJ2-7, the CDR3 gives the full variable domain: DVKVTQSSRYLVKRTGEKVFLECVQDMDHENMFWYRQDPGLGLRLIYFSYDVKMKEKGDIPEGYSVSREKKERFSLILESASTNQTSMYLCASNTGSGGAYEQYFGPGTRLTVT.

The V call is TRBV5-1, the J call TRBJ2-1, with 7 nucleotides matching TRBD2. Germline CDR1 is SGHRS and CDR2 is YFSETQ. The length of the CDR3 is 17 residues. Trimming cost V 2 bases and J 4 bases; bases outside gene matches: 12. The CDR3 loop is CASSFIGNRGVYNEQFF. The CDR3 region has the DNA TGCGCCAGCAGCTTTATAGGGAATCGGGGGGTTTACAATGAGCAGTTCTTC.

V gene TRBV28 combines with J gene TRBJ2-7; TRBD1 agrees at 9 bases. Trimming removed 2 bases from V and 2 bases from J; junction bases left unmatched: 1. The length of the CDR3 is 14 residues. CDR1 and CDR2 (germline): MDHEN, SYDVKM. In DNA, the CDR3 is TGTGCCAGCAGTTTAAGGGACAGGGCCTACGAGCAGTACTTC. As protein: CASSLRDRAYEQYF.

V is TRBV18 and J is TRBJ1-2; no reliable D call. The CDR3 runs to 14 residues. The V end was cut by 5 bases, the J end by 8 bases, with 18 bases between. CDR1 is KGHSH, CDR2 LQKENI, per germline. This CDR3 reads CASSISAGKEGYTF. DNA for the CDR3: TGTGCCAGCTCAATTTCGGCCGGGAAGGAGGGCTACACCTTC.

This sequence joins TRBV2 and TRBJ1-3; no definite D call. This CDR3 is built from 14 residues. CDR1 and CDR2 from the germline V gene are SNHLY and FYNNEI. V shed 1 base and J shed 4 bases, with 8 bases lying between them. The chain's CDR3 is CASSEGGRGNTIYF. The CDR3 DNA is TGTGCCAGCAGTGAAGGTGGGAGGGGAAACACCATATATTTT.

The chain carries TRBV6-5 and TRBJ2-5; the match to TRBD1 covers 10 bases. The CDR3 runs to 14 residues. With 3 bases clipped from V and 4 bases from J, the junction kept 2 bases outside the gene matches. Germline V gene lookup returns CDR1 MNHEY and CDR2 SVGAGI. The CDR3: CASSYRTGGETQYF. The CDR3 nucleotides read TGTGCCAGCAGTTATCGGACAGGGGGAGAGACCCAGTACTTC.

This chain joins TRBV25-1 and TRBJ1-6; 9 bases map to TRBD1. Germline loops: CDR1 MGHDK, CDR2 SYGVNS. Trimming removed 4 bases from V and 9 bases from J; junction bases left unmatched: 7. This CDR3 is 15 amino acids long. Here the CDR3 DNA reads TGTGCCAGCAGTGTACCGGGACAGGGACTTTCACCCCTCCACTTT. This sequence encodes CASSVPGQGLSPLHF.

As concerns this clone: The same CDR3 can be traced to other DNA sequences in this sample. The chain joins TRBV11-3 to TRBJ2-2; TRBD1 is a possible D gene (5 bases). V was cut by 1 base and J by 5 bases, with 8 bases left in between. In germline, CDR1 is SGHNT, CDR2 YENEEA. The CDR3 is made up of 14 amino acids. CDR3 amino acids: CASSLVRGTGELFF. The CDR3 DNA is TGTGCCAGCAGCTTAGTAAGGGGAACCGGGGAGCTGTTTTTT.

This sequence joins TRBV6-6 and TRBJ2-1, with 8 bases that match TRBD2. The length of the CDR3 is 16 residues. The trim removed 4 bases at V and 5 bases at J, leaving 10 bases unmatched. Germline CDR1 is MNHNY and CDR2 is SVGAGI (reference sequence). For the CDR3, the DNA is TGTGCCAGCAGTTCCAAGGGACGGGGGGGCAACAATGAGCAGTTCTTC. It encodes CASSSKGRGGNNEQFF.

The chain combines TRBV9 with TRBJ2-1; TRBD2 might be the D (5 bases). Trimming left V 3 bases short and J 4 bases short, with 5 bases between. CDR3 length: 12 residues. Germline CDR1 and CDR2: SGDLS and YYNGEE. CDR3 sequence reads: CASSERYNEQFF. The CDR3 nucleotides are TGTGCCAGCAGCGAGCGGTACAATGAGCAGTTCTTC. The full variable domain, rest sourced from reference TRBV9 and TRBJ2-1, is DSGVTQTPKHLITATGQRVTLRCSPRSGDLSVYWYQQSLDQGLQFLIQYYNGEERAKGNILERFSAQQFPDLHSELNLSSLELGDSALYFCASSERYNEQFFGPGTRLTVL.

The rearrangement joins TRBV11-2 to TRBJ2-7; D gene ambiguous. Per germline, CDR1 SGHAT and CDR2 FQNNGV. V lost 5 bases and J 2 bases, leaving 4 bases between the germline ends. The CDR3 has 11 amino acids. The CDR3 protein is CASSTTYEQYF. In nucleotides, the CDR3 is TGTGCCAGCAGCACAACCTACGAGCAGTACTTC.

The genes are TRBV5-4 and TRBJ2-3; TRBD1 is a possible D gene (5 bases). The CDR3 totals 15 residues. V was pared by 4 bases and J by 1 base, with 13 bases between. Germline lookup yields CDR1 SGHNT and CDR2 YYREEE (reference sequence). DNA for the CDR3: TGTGCCAGCAGCACACCAGGGTTCGGCACAGATACGCAGTATTTT. Translation: CASSTPGFGTDTQYF.

In DNA, the CDR3 is TGTGCCTGGAGTGTACAGGGAAACACTGAAGCTTTCTTT. Its translation is CAWSVQGNTEAFF. The chain links TRBV30 to TRBJ1-1; the D gene is possibly TRBD1 (6 bases). V lost 0 bases, J lost 2 bases, and 7 bases lay in between. CDR1 and CDR2 from the germline V gene are GTSNPN and SVGIG (reference sequence). The CDR3 spans 13 residues.

This clone has only a few counts. The CDR3: CASSDRQGPAEAFF. In DNA form, the CDR3 reads TGCGCCAGCAGTGACCGACAGGGTCCGGCTGAAGCTTTCTTT. The V and J genes are TRBV10-1 and TRBJ1-1; 7 bases agree with TRBD1. This CDR3 has 14 amino acids. With 3 bases clipped from V and 6 bases from J, the junction kept 7 bases outside the gene matches. Germline loops: CDR1 WNHNN, CDR2 SYGVQD (reference sequence).

The rearrangement uses TRBV5-4 and TRBJ2-7; TRBD1 might be the D (6 bases). The CDR3 runs to 14 residues. V dropped 3 bases and J dropped 4 bases, with 14 bases sitting between them. Per the germline V gene, CDR1 is SGHNT and CDR2 is YYREEE (reference sequence). CDR3 nucleotides: TGTGCCAGCAGCTCATCCGGGACACTATACGAGCAGTACTTC. It yields the protein CASSSSGTLYEQYF.

The chain's CDR3 is CASGERGGSYNEQFF. DNA of the CDR3: TGTGCCAGTGGGGAGCGGGGGGGCTCCTACAATGAGCAGTTCTTC. This chain uses TRBV11-3 with TRBJ2-1; 10 bases are a match to TRBD2. CDR1 SGHNT and CDR2 YENEEA come from the germline V gene. The CDR3 is 15 amino acids. Unmatched junction bases numbered 5, after V lost 9 bases and J lost 0 bases.